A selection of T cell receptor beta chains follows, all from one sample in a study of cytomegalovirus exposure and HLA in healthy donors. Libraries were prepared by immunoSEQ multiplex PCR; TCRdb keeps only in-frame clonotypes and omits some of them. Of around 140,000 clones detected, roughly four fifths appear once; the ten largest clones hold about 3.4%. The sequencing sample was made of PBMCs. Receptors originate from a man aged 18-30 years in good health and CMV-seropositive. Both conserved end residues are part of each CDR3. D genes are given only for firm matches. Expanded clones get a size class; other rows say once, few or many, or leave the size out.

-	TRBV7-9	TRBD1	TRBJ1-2	CASSLTGFINYGYTF	TGTGCCAGCAGCTTGACAGGGTTCATTAACTATGGCTACACCTTC
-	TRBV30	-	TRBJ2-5	CAWRYRGREETQYF	TGTGCCTGGAGGTACAGGGGGAGGGAAGAGACCCAGTACTTC
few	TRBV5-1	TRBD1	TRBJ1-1	CASSSEGAVNTEAFF	TGCGCCAGCAGCAGTGAGGGGGCTGTGAACACTGAAGCTTTCTTT
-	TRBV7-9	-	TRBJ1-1	CASSLVSGKDAFF	TGTGCCAGCAGCCTCGTATCGGGGAAGGATGCTTTCTTT
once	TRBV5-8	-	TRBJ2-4	CASSYYAGLDAKNIQYF	TGTGCCAGCAGCTACTATGCGGGCCTTGATGCCAAAAACATTCAGTACTTC
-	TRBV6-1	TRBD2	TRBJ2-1	CASSSGTSDRRQFF	TGTGCCAGCAGCTCCGGGACTAGCGATCGGCGCCAGTTCTTC
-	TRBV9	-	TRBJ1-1	CASSVVGGPVPTPEAFF	TGTGCCAGCAGCGTAGTGGGGGGTCCGGTTCCGACGCCTGAAGCTTTCTTT
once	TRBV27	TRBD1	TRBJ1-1	CASRGTGRHTEAFF	TGTGCCAGCAGGGGGACAGGGAGGCACACTGAAGCTTTCTTT
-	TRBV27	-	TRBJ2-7	CASSLSVGQSSYEQYF	TGTGCCAGCAGTTTATCGGTGGGGCAGAGCTCCTACGAGCAGTACTTC
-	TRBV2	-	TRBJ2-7	CASIQGLGYF	TGTGCCAGCATCCAGGGACTCGGGTACTTC
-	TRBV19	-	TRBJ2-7	CASSNRDSYEQYF	TGTGCCAGTAGTAACAGGGATTCCTACGAGCAGTACTTC
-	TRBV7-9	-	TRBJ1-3	CASSSPFTDSRVSGNTIYF	TGTGCCAGCAGCTCCCCCTTTACTGACAGTAGAGTCTCTGGAAACACCATATATTTT
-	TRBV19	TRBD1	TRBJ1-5	CASSITGGEDQPQHF	TGTGCCAGTAGCATTACAGGGGGTGAGGATCAGCCCCAGCATTTT
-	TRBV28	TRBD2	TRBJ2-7	CASSSAGLAREQYF	TGTGCCAGCAGTTCCGCGGGACTAGCTAGGGAGCAGTACTTC
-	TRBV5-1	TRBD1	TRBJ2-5	CASSVTGTGVYF	TGCGCCAGCAGCGTCACCGGGACAGGGGTGTACTTC
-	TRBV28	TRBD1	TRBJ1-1	CASSLPATGLNTEAFF	TGTGCCAGCAGTTTACCAGCGACAGGGCTGAACACTGAAGCTTTCTTT
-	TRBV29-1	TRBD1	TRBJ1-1	CSVQGAITEAFF	TGCAGCGTTCAGGGGGCGATTACTGAAGCTTTCTTT
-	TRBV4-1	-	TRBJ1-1	CASSPEEQMNTEAFF	TGCGCCAGCAGCCCGGAAGAACAGATGAACACTGAAGCTTTCTTT
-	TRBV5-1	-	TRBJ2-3	CASSLERSTDTQYF	TGCGCCAGCAGCTTGGAGCGGAGCACAGATACGCAGTATTTT
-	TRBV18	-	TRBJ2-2	CASSSNTGTNTGELFF	TGTGCCAGCTCATCAAACACCGGGACAAACACCGGGGAGCTGTTTTTT
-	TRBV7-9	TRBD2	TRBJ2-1	CASRSAGNEQFF	TGTGCCAGCAGATCAGCGGGGAATGAGCAGTTCTTC
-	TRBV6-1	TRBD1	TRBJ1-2	CASRETRQGSHYGYTF	TGTGCCAGCAGGGAAACTCGACAGGGGTCCCACTATGGCTACACCTTC
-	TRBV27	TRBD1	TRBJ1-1	CASGNRGETEAFF	TGTGCCAGCGGGAACAGGGGAGAAACTGAAGCTTTCTTT
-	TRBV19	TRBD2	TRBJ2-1	CASSARLAGDGDEQFF	TGTGCCAGTAGTGCCAGACTAGCGGGAGACGGAGATGAGCAGTTCTTC
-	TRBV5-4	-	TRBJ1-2	CASSLAGTSNYTF	TGTGCCAGCAGCTTGGCAGGGACTTCAAACTACACCTTC
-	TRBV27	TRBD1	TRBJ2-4	CASSLDRGAAKNIQYF	TGTGCCAGCAGTTTGGACAGGGGAGCAGCCAAAAACATTCAGTACTTC
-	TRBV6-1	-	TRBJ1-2	CASSLRPTDNYGYTF	TGTGCCAGCAGCCTCCGCCCCACAGACAACTATGGCTACACCTTC
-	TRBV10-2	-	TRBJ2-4	CASSGTGMENIQYF	TGCGCCAGCAGTGGAACAGGGATGGAAAACATTCAGTACTTC
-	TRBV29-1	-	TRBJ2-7	CSASHGAYEQYF	TGCAGCGCGTCCCACGGGGCCTACGAGCAGTACTTC
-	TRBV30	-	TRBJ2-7	CAWRPRGGPYEQYF	TGTGCCTGGAGGCCTAGGGGGGGCCCCTACGAGCAGTACTTC
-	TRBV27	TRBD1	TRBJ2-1	CASSLLQGAYNEQFF	TGTGCCAGCAGTTTACTCCAGGGGGCCTACAATGAGCAGTTCTTC
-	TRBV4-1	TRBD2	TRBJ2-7	CASSQGTSVGSYEQYF	TGCGCCAGCAGCCAGGGAACTAGCGTAGGCTCCTACGAGCAGTACTTC
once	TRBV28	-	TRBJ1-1	CASFVNTEAFF	TGTGCCAGTTTCGTCAACACTGAAGCTTTCTTT
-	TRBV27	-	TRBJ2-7	CASSSLLGSYEQYF	TGTGCCAGCAGTAGCCTGTTGGGCTCCTACGAGCAGTACTTC
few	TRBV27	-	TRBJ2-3	CASSWGLLTDTQYF	TGTGCCAGCAGTTGGGGACTTCTCACAGATACGCAGTATTTT
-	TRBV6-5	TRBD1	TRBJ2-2	CASSSDRARGGELFF	TGTGCCAGCAGTTCGGACAGGGCGAGAGGCGGGGAGCTGTTTTTT
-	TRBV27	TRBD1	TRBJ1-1	CASSSGQGAGEAFF	TGTGCCAGCAGTTCCGGACAGGGGGCTGGTGAAGCTTTCTTT
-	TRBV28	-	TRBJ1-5	CASSSPGSNQPQHF	TGTGCCAGCAGTTCTCCGGGATCCAATCAGCCCCAGCATTTT
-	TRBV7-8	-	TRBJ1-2	CASSLEAGLYGYTF	TGTGCCAGCAGCTTAGAGGCAGGTCTCTATGGCTACACCTTC
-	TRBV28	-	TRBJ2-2	CASSLGGGGSGELFF	TGTGCCAGCAGTTTAGGTGGTGGAGGGAGCGGGGAGCTGTTTTTT
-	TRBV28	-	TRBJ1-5	CASSLVPGTRNQPQHF	TGTGCCAGCAGTTTAGTGCCCGGGACACGCAATCAGCCCCAGCATTTT
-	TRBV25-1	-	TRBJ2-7	CASSRQPYEQYF	TGTGCCAGCAGCAGACAACCCTACGAGCAGTACTTC